The 15 T cell receptor beta chains listed next were all sequenced from one sample in a study of human T cells and chemical hapten exposure. TCRdb recomputed calls from the RACE reads with MiXCR, one row per CDR3 protein. Among roughly 120,000 distinct CDR3 sequences listed, approximately 9% were seen once. This sample's time point: healthy volunteer bleed at 2 weeks. The template was total RNA from unfractionated whole blood. The sequencing input was whole blood. The source of these receptors is a male donor in good health. Some clones in this sample may be carry-over from other donors' samples.

The chain uses TRBV12-3 or TRBV12-4 and TRBJ1-1; D may be TRBD1 (5 bases). The V and J ends lost 3 bases and 4 bases respectively, with 12 bases between them. The CDR3 contains 14 residues. The DNA of the CDR3 is TGTGCCAGCAGTTTCATACAGGAGGGCACTGAAGCTTTCTTT. This gives the protein CASSFIQEGTEAFF.

This clonotype was recorded a few times. This chain links TRBV15 with TRBJ1-5, with D unclear. The CDR3 covers 15 residues. Germline-derived CDR1 and CDR2 are LNHNV and YYDKDF (reference sequence). V was shortened by 1 base and J by 3 bases, with 10 bases between the two germline ends. CDR3 bases: TGTGCCACCAGCAGAGCCGACAACCTCAATCAGCCCCAGCATTTT. Translating it yields CATSRADNLNQPQHF.

The chain joins TRBV7-9 to TRBJ1-6; D call uncertain. This CDR3 is built from 14 residues. The germline gives CDR1 SEHNR, CDR2 FQNEAQ (reference sequence). With 5 bases removed from V and 3 bases from J, the gap between germline ends came to 8 bases. The chain's CDR3 is CASSLQNYNSPLHF. As DNA, the CDR3 is TGTGCCAGCAGCCTCCAGAACTATAATTCACCCCTCCACTTT.

In its sample, this clonotype was seen a few times. The rearrangement joins TRBV12-5 to TRBJ1-2; TRBD1 matches 7 bases. This CDR3 has 15 residues. V lost 0 bases to trimming and J lost 6 bases; unmatched junction nucleotides: 7. Per germline, CDR1 LGHNT and CDR2 FRNRAP. The CDR3 nucleotides are TGTGCTAGTGGTTTGGTAGAGGCAGGGGGGGATGGCTACACCTTC. Residues: CASGLVEAGGDGYTF. The full variable domain, its missing parts supplied by reference TRBV12-5 and TRBJ1-2, is DARVTQTPRHKVTEMGQEVTMRCQPILGHNTVFWYRQTMMQGLELLAYFRNRAPLDDSGMPKDRFSAEMPDATLATLKIQPSEPRDSAVYFCASGLVEAGGDGYTFGSGTRLTVV.

At least ten counts were recorded for this clonotype. The rearrangement uses TRBV4-3 and TRBJ2-7; TRBD1 is a possible D gene (6 bases). In germline, CDR1 is LGHNA, CDR2 YSLEER. Trimming left V 1 base short and J 4 bases short, with 14 bases between. This CDR3 spans 15 amino acids. CDR3 sequence reads: CASSQARYREYEQYF. In DNA form, the CDR3 reads TGCGCCAGCAGCCAAGCTAGGTACAGGGAATACGAGCAGTACTTC.

Concerning this clonotype: Possible read error: a much larger clone is one base away. The V and J genes are TRBV23-1 and TRBJ1-1; 10 bases map to TRBD1. TRBV23-1 is identified as an open reading frame with a role that is uncertain. This CDR3 region has 15 residues. Unmatched junction bases numbered 12, after V lost 5 bases and J lost 9 bases. The CDR3 DNA follows: TGCGCCAGCAGTTCTACCGGACAGGGGGTCGCTAAAGCTTTCTTT. It is translated as CASSSTGQGVAKAFF.

This clonotype was seen a few times. The rearrangement links TRBV2 to TRBJ2-7; the D gene is possibly TRBD2 (5 bases). Per the germline V gene, CDR1 is SNHLY and CDR2 is FYNNEI. The CDR3 consists of 14 residues. V dropped 5 bases and J dropped 3 bases, with 14 bases sitting between them. CDR3 loop: CASSIGLTNYEQYF. CDR3 DNA: TGTGCCAGCAGTATTGGACTCACTAACTACGAGCAGTACTTC. The full variable domain, rest sourced from reference TRBV2 and TRBJ2-7, is EPEVTQTPSHQVTQMGQEVILRCVPISNHLYFYWYRQILGQKVEFLVSFYNNEISEKSEIFDDQFSVERPDGSNFTLKIRSTKLEDSAMYFCASSIGLTNYEQYFGPGTRLTVT.

V is TRBV5-1 and J is TRBJ2-1; no firm D call. Germline loops: CDR1 SGHRS, CDR2 YFSETQ. With 0 bases removed from V and 5 bases from J, the gap between germline ends came to 9 bases. The CDR3 contains 14 residues. The CDR3 nucleotides are TGCGCCAGCAGCTTGGTGGTGACCAACAATGAGCAGTTCTTC. The encoded protein is CASSLVVTNNEQFF.

Many counts were recorded for this clonotype. This sequence joins TRBV20-1 and TRBJ1-2, with 9 bases lining up with TRBD1. Germline assignment: CDR1 DFQATT and CDR2 SNEGSKA (reference sequence). The CDR3 has 13 residues. Germline trimming cut 5 bases from V and 1 base from J; bases unmatched to any gene: 2. This CDR3 reads CSAGDRDNYGYTF. CDR3 nucleotides: TGCAGTGCTGGGGACAGGGATAACTATGGCTACACCTTC.

This chain links TRBV18 with TRBJ1-1; weak D call: TRBD1 (5 bases). This CDR3 region has 17 residues. The germline V gene has CDR1 KGHSH and CDR2 LQKENI. V shed 0 bases and J shed 1 base, with 15 bases lying between them. CDR3 protein: CASSPPGGVRENTEAFF. As DNA, the CDR3 is TGTGCCAGCTCACCACCGGGTGGTGTCAGGGAGAACACTGAAGCTTTCTTT.

Of note for this clonotype: One end of the junction fails to match germline, which may point to a read error. The chain employs TRBV4-1 and TRBJ2-3, with D possibly TRBD2 on 6 matching bases. The germline CDR1 and CDR2 sequences are MGHRA and YSYEKL. CDR3 length: 17 residues. The CDR3 DNA reads as TGCGCCGGCAGCCAAGATTGGGAGCGGAGGGGACCAGATACGCAGTATTTT. Translation: CAGSQDWERRGPDTQYF.

The rearrangement uses TRBV6-2 or TRBV6-3 and TRBJ1-1; the D is unclear. The CDR3 has 15 amino acids. The V gene lost 3 bases and the J gene lost 0 bases, with 11 bases spanning the gap. Germline CDR1 MNHEY, CDR2 SVGEGT. CDR3 nucleotides: TGTGCCAGCAGTTATGCCAACACCATGAACACTGAAGCTTTCTTT. Protein sequence: CASSYANTMNTEAFF.

This clonotype was counted between two and nine times. The rearrangement uses TRBV5-1 and TRBJ1-5; possibly TRBD1 for D (5 bases). The CDR3 length is 16 residues. The germline gives CDR1 SGHRS, CDR2 YFSETQ. V lost 0 bases to trimming and J lost 4 bases, with 14 bases between them. The CDR3 loop reads CASSLEALSGNQPQHF. As DNA, the CDR3 is TGCGCCAGCAGCTTGGAGGCTCTCTCAGGGAATCAGCCCCAGCATTTT.

V and J are TRBV19 and TRBJ1-4; 7 nucleotides align to TRBD1. The germline V gene encodes CDR1 LNHDA and CDR2 SQIVND (reference sequence). V lost 4 bases, J lost 11 bases, and 13 bases stayed unmatched. This CDR3 spans 15 amino acids. As DNA, the CDR3 is TGTGCCAGTAGTACGCCCGGGACAGCTGTAGGGAAACTGTTTTTT. Its protein is CASSTPGTAVGKLFF.

V gene TRBV27 combines with J gene TRBJ1-2, with 8 bases fitting TRBD1. The ends lost 6 bases at V and 5 bases at J; junction bases unmatched: 8. The CDR3 loop spans 14 amino acids. CDR1 and CDR2 from the germline V gene are MNHEY and SMNVEV (reference sequence). The CDR3 loop reads CASSPGTGSYGYTF. The CDR3 DNA sequence: TGTGCCAGCAGCCCTGGGACAGGCTCTTATGGCTACACCTTC.